This TCR beta chain was captured by sequencing in a study of STAT3 mutations in large granular lymphocyte leukemia. Regarding the study as a whole: Every T-LGLL patient had at least one immunodominant TCRbeta clonotype.

For this clone: What it binds is unknown.

The germline gives CDR1 SGHNT, CDR2 YYREEE (reference sequence). V was pared by 5 bases and J by 0 bases, with 2 bases of the junction left unmatched. The CDR3 runs to 15 residues. Profiling relied on immunoSEQ multiplex PCR, and the TCRdb table lists in-frame clones only, not all of them. The data show several thousand clones, approximately 62% seen once. The sample consisted of peripheral blood mononuclear cells. This receptor was taken from a boy between 10 and 17 years old with T-cell large granular lymphocyte leukemia. Some clones in this sample may be carry-over from other donors' samples. The chain has TRBV5-4 and TRBJ1-1, with 12 bases lining up with TRBD1. CDR3 sequence reads: CASRGQGALNTEAFF. The CDR3 DNA is TGTGCCAGCAGGGGACAGGGGGCTTTGAACACTGAAGCTTTCTTT.